This T cell receptor (beta chain) originates from a study of blood T cell repertoires in COVID-19. Generated by immunoSEQ multiplex PCR, the TCRdb table keeps only in-frame clones and is missing some. This repertoire shows roughly 200,000 clones, 85% found once; its top ten account for 18%. Germline CDR1 is MRHNA and CDR2 is SNTAGT. This CDR3 is built from 16 residues. V was pared by 0 bases and J by 6 bases, with 5 bases of the junction left unmatched. Sequencing used PBMCs or T cells enriched from blood (not recorded which). The sequence was collected from a man in his forties who had recovered from COVID-19. The chain carries TRBV6-4 and TRBJ2-1, with TRBD2 identical over 10 bases. This CDR3 reads CASSDSVASGSNEQFF. CDR3 nucleotide sequence: TGTGCCAGCAGTGACTCCGTGGCTAGCGGGAGCAATGAGCAGTTCTTC.